This T cell receptor beta chain stems from a study of T cells in women clearing cervical HPV infection (dated by TCRdb to 2017 to 2018). With regard to the full study: The cases were some 27 women with histologically confirmed HPV16-related CIN3 or worse, and 2 of these cases were invasive cancers. The controls were 25 or so women whose single incident HPV16 infection cleared within 12 months with no development of precancer or cancer. Case blood was taken at the visit when the lesion was first identified, whereas control blood was taken when infection was no longer detected. Among cases, blood sampling occurred a median of about 150 days after lesion detection, with an interquartile range of 90 to 200 days. Since HLA typing was available for only a few women, HLA type could not be ruled out as a confounder. Nested within Costa Rica's Guanacaste HPV Natural History Study, an exploratory proof-of-principle case-control study compared TCR repertoires across cervical HPV16 outcomes. Cases and controls were matched on age within five years and on year of sample collection. Median age was roughly 32 years in cases versus 37 to 40 in controls, and baseline characteristics did not differ significantly. In the parent cohort, 10,049 women aged 18 or older were enrolled in Guanacaste, Costa Rica, during about 1993 to 1994 and then followed for 7 to 8 years. Five blinded duplicates per group were added as quality controls, so that about 60 samples were obtained: 50 or so participants and 10 replicates. The paper as a whole reports these results and caveats: T-cell numbers per sample were unknown, so richness differences could reflect varying T-cell content rather than repertoire biology. Random forest classifiers that combined richness and V gene abundances separated cases from controls with an estimated AUC of 0.83. Significantly higher TCR repertoire richness was observed in CIN3+ cases than in controls across sequencing depths, whereas no difference in evenness was found. TRBV6-7 relative abundance was lower in cases than in controls (about 0.099% versus 0.16%; Bonferroni P = 0.0008). The cross-sectional design could not show whether the associations came before the infection or were a result of it, and neither effector/memory subsets nor HPV-specific T cells were isolated.

On this clone itself: The antigen this receptor binds is unknown. An end of the junction differs from the germline gene, which may be a read error. The read stops 3 residues short of the end of the CDR3; the missing end is completed from the germline J gene. Within the sample, other DNA sequences also encode this same CDR3.

Every participant had a single incident cervical HPV16 infection, and women with prevalent HPV16 infections were excluded. Cervical HPV DNA was detected with MY09/MY11 PCR, and genotyping was done with dot-blot hybridization. Under 17 mL of heparinized blood was centrifuged, after which the buffy coat was aliquoted, frozen at -30 degrees C, and then stored at -80 degrees C. Genomic DNA was extracted from buffy coat specimens using QIAGEN kits. From a lookup of the germline V gene, CDR1 and CDR2 are SGHDT and YYEEEE. The CDR3 numbers 13 residues from cysteine through phenylalanine. The DNA has 30 bases, all within the CDR3, and is read from base 1. Using the immunoSEQ assay, multiplex PCR amplified TCR beta CDR3 regions from an average of about 1.1 ug of genomic DNA per sample. Primer bias was corrected in the assay by using a complete synthetic TCR repertoire to establish an amplification baseline. The amplicons were sequenced using the Illumina platform. Per the authors' processing: Sequences were error-corrected by clustering with frequency ratios and a modified nearest-neighbor algorithm, then analyzed in the immunoSEQ Analyzer with IMGT gene definitions. TCR richness and evenness were averaged over 20 rarefaction repeats at each rarefaction depth, excluding samples with fewer sequences than the depth. Wilcoxon rank sum tests with FDR correction were used to compare V, D and J gene relative abundances between the groups. Blinded duplicates gave an intraclass correlation of roughly 96% for TCR richness and an average of about 74% across under 75 gene segments. TCRdb carries this immuneACCESS record with in-frame sequences only. Its versions omit some clonotypes, under half of them owing to an unresolved V gene in the studies checked, with the rest unexplained. D and trimming were read from the DNA, whereas the V and J calls and clone size are those reported in that table. This sample's table has entries for about 34,000 clones. The top ten constitute approximately 1.5% of the sample.

This chain joins TRBV5-6 to TRBJ1-2, and TRBD1 aligns with 7 junction nucleotides. The TCR originated in a woman aged 18 to 75 with a cervical HPV16 infection that either progressed to CIN3+ or cleared (not recorded which). The sample consisted of blood buffy coat. The CDR3 protein sequence reads: CASSLRGGDGYTF. The CDR3 bases that were read are TGTGCCAGCAGCTTACGAGGGGGCGATGGG. The entire variable domain, with the stretches around the CDR3 drawn from the reference TRBV5-6 and TRBJ1-2 proteins, is DAGVTQSPTHLIKTRGQQVTLRCSPKSGHDTVSWYQQALGQGPQFIFQYYEEEERQRGNFPDRFSGHQFPNYSSELNVNALLLGDSALYLCASSLRGGDGYTFGSGTRLTVV.